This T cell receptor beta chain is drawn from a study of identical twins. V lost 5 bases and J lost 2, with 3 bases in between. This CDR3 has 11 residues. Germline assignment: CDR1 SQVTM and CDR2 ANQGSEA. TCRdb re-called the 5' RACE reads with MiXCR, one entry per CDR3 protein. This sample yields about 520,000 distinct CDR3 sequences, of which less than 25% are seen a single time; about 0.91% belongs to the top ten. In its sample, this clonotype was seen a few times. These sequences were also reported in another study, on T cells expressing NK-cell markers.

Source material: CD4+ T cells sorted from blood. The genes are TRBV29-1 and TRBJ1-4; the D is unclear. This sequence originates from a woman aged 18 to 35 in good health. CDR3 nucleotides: TGCAGCGTTTGGACTAATGAAAAACTGTTTTTT. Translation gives CSVWTNEKLFF.